Below, 3 T cell receptor beta chains from the same sample are listed, as sequenced in a study of blood T cell repertoires in COVID-19. Sequencing used immunoSEQ multiplex PCR; TCRdb keeps in-frame clones, though not all of them. The sample includes roughly 120,000 clones, around 85% of them seen just once. The material sequenced was peripheral blood. The receptors derive from a man in his forties or fifties with acute or convalescent COVID-19.

V and J are TRBV3-1 (or the pseudogene TRBV3-2) and TRBJ1-6; D perhaps matches TRBD1 (6 bases). The CDR3 extends over 16 amino acids. V was clipped by 4 bases and J by 8 bases, with 18 bases between them. Germline values: CDR1 LGHDT, CDR2 YNNKEL (reference sequence). This CDR3 reads CASSPSAGGRYSPLHF. CDR3 in DNA: TGTGCCAGCAGCCCGTCAGCGGGGGGCCGTTATTCACCCCTCCACTTT.

The genes are TRBV30 and TRBJ2-7; TRBD1 aligns across 7 bases. Germline lookup yields CDR1 GTSNPN and CDR2 SVGIG (reference sequence). This CDR3 is 14 amino acids long. With 2 bases clipped from V and 4 bases from J, the junction kept 8 bases outside the gene matches. CDR3 sequence (DNA): TGTGCCTGGAGTTCCGGGACAGCACTTTACGAGCAGTACTTC. The encoded protein is CAWSSGTALYEQYF.

The chain uses TRBV2 and TRBJ1-2; weak D call: TRBD1 (5 bases). The germline V gene has CDR1 SNHLY and CDR2 FYNNEI. Trimming took off 6 bases at V and 2 bases at J, with 13 bases between the two ends. There are 14 residues in the CDR3. The CDR3 reads CASRGRVDNYGYTF. CDR3 coding DNA: TGTGCCAGCAGGGGCAGGGTGGACAACTATGGCTACACCTTC.